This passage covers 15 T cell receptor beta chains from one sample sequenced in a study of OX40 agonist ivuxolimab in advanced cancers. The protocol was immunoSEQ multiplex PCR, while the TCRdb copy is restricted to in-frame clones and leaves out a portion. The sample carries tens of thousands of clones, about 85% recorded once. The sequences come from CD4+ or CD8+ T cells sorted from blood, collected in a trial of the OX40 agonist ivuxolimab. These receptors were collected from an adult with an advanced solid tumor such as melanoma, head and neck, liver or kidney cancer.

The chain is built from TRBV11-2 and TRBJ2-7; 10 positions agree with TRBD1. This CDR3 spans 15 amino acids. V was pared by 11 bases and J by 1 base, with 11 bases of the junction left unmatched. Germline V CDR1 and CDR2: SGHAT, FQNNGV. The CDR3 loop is CACSRPGQGSYEQYF. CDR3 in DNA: TGTGCCTGCTCTCGTCCGGGACAGGGGTCCTACGAGCAGTACTTC.

The CDR3 nucleotides read TGTGCCAGCACCGCCGAGGGGGCTATGAAGGAGACCCAGTACTTC. It encodes CASTAEGAMKETQYF. The chain combines TRBV6-4 with TRBJ2-5; TRBD1 agrees at 7 bases. This CDR3 has 15 residues. CDR1 and CDR2 (germline): MRHNA, SNTAGT. Losses at the gene ends were 7 bases for V and 5 bases for J; bases not matched to a gene: 13.

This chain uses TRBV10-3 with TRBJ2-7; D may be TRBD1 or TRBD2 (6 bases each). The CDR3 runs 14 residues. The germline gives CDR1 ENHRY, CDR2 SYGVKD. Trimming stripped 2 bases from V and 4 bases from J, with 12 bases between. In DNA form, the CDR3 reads TGTGCCATCAGTGAGAGTACGGGGGCATACGAGCAGTACTTC. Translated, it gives CAISESTGAYEQYF.

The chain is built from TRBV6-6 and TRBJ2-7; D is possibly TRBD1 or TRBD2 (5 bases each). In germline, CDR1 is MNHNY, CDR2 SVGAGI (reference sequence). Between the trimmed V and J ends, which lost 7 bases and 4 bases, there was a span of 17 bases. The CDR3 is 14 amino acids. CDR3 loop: CASTRDGVSYEQYF. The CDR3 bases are TGTGCCAGCACCAGGGACGGCGTTTCTTACGAGCAGTACTTC.

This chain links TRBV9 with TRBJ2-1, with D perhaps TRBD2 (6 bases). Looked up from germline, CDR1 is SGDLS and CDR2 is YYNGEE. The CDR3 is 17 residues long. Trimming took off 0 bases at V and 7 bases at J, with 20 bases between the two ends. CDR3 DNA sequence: TGTGCCAGCAGCGTAGAGACTAGTTTGTTATTGGGTAATGAGCAGTTCTTC. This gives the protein CASSVETSLLLGNEQFF.

The CDR3 spells CASSLAGGPSYNEQFF. As DNA, the CDR3 is TGTGCCAGCAGCTTAGCGGGGGGGCCTTCCTACAATGAGCAGTTCTTC. The chain joins TRBV7-8 to TRBJ2-1; D is perhaps TRBD2 (7 bases). The CDR3 runs to 16 residues. Germline V gives CDR1 SGHVS, CDR2 FQNEAQ. Trimming stripped 0 bases from V and 1 base from J, with 10 bases between.

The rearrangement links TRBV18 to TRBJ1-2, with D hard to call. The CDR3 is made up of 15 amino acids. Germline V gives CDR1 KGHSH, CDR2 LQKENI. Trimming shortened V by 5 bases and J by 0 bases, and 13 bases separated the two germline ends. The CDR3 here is CASSTAPQANYGYTF. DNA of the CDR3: TGTGCCAGCTCAACGGCCCCCCAAGCTAACTATGGCTACACCTTC.

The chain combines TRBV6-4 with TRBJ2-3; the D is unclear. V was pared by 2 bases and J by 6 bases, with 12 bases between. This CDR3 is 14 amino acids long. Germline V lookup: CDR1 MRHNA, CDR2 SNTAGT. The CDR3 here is CASSDLGLGDTQYF. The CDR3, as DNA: TGTGCCAGCAGTGACCTCGGTTTGGGGGATACGCAGTATTTT.

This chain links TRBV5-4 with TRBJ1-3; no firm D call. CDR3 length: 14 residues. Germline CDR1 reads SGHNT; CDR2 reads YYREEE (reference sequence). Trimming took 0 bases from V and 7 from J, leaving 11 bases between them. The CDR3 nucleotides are TGTGCCAGCAGCTTGGAGGCATGGCCGAACACCATATATTTT. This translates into CASSLEAWPNTIYF.

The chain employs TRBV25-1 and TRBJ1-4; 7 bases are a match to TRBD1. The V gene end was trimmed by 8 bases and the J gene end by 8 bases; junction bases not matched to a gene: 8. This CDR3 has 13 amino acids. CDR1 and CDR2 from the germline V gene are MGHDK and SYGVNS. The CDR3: CASSGTATEKLFF. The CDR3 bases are TGTGCCAGCTCTGGGACAGCTACCGAAAAACTGTTTTTT. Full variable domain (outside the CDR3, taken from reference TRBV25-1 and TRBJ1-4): EADIYQTPRYLVIGTGKKITLECSQTMGHDKMYWYQQDPGMELHLIHYSYGVNSTEKGDLSSESTVSRIRTEHFPLTLESARPSHTSQYLCASSGTATEKLFFGSGTQLSVL.

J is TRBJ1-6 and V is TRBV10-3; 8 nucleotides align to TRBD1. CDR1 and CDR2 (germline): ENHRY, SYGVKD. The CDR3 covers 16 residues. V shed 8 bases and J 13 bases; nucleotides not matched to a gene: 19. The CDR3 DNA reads TGTGCCATCGCGTTGGGAAGCGGACAGGGTACGAGTCCCCTCCACTTT. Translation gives CAIALGSGQGTSPLHF.

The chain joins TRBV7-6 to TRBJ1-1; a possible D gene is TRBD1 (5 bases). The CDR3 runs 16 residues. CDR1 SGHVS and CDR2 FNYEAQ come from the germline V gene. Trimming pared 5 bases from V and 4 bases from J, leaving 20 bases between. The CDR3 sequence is CASSRRGGMLGTEAFF. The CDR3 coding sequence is TGTGCCAGCAGCCGGCGGGGGGGGATGTTAGGCACTGAAGCTTTCTTT. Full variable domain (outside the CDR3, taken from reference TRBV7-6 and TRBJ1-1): GAGVSQSPRYKVTKRGQDVALRCDPISGHVSLYWYRQALGQGPEFLTYFNYEAQQDKSGLPNDRFSAERPEGSISTLTIQRTEQRDSAMYRCASSRRGGMLGTEAFFGQGTRLTVV.

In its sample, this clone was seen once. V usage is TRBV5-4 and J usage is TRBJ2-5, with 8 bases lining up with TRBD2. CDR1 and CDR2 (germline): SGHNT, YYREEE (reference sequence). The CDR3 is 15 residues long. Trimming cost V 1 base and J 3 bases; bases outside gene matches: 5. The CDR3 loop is CASSLPGLGKETQYF. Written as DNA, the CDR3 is TGTGCCAGCAGCTTGCCGGGACTAGGGAAAGAGACCCAGTACTTC. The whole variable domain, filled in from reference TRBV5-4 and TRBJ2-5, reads ETGVTQSPTHLIKTRGQQVTLRCSSQSGHNTVSWYQQALGQGPQFIFQYYREEENGRGNFPPRFSGLQFPNYSSELNVNALELDDSALYLCASSLPGLGKETQYFGPGTRLLVL.

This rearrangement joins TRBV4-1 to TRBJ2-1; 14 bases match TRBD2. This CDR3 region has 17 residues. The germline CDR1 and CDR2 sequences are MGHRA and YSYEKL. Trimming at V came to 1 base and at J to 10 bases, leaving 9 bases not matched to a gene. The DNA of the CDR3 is TGCGCCAGCAGCCAAGCTTCGACTAGCGGGGGGGCTCAGGAGCAGTTCTTC. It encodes CASSQASTSGGAQEQFF.

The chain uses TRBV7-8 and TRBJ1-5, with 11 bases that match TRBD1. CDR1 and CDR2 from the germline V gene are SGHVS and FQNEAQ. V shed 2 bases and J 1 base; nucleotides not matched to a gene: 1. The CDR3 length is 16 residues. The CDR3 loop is CASSLRTGGSNQPQHF. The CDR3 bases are TGTGCCAGCAGCTTACGGACAGGGGGCAGCAATCAGCCCCAGCATTTT. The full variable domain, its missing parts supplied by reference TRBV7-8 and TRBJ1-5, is GAGVSQSPRYKVAKRGQDVALRCDPISGHVSLFWYQQALGQGPEFLTYFQNEAQLDKSGLPSDRFFAERPEGSVSTLKIQRTQQEDSAVYLCASSLRTGGSNQPQHFGDGTRLSIL.